Listed below are T cell receptor beta chains from one sample, sequenced in a study of lymphopenia after photon versus proton radiotherapy. Only in-frame clones appear in the TCRdb table, and some are missing; sequencing was by immunoSEQ multiplex PCR. The top ten hold under 65% of the sample, which has around 16,000 clones, around 85% seen once. Specimen: peripheral blood, collected from a patient treated with proton-based radiotherapy. Source of these receptors: an older woman with cholangiocarcinoma. Some clones in this sample may be carry-over from other donors' samples. Each CDR3 is given with its conserved first and last residue. The D gene is left open where the match is weak. For some rows the clone size is stated as once, few or many, or as a class when expanded; others skip it.

d_call	v_call	clone_size	j_call	cdr3_aa	cdr3_nt
NA	TRBV7-2	once	TRBJ2-1	CASSGRTGGGNEQFF	TGTGCCAGCAGCGGGAGGACAGGTGGGGGGAATGAGCAGTTCTTC
TRBD2	TRBV6-6	NA	TRBJ2-3	CVSSRGAITDTQYF	TGTGTCTCATCGCGGGGGGCTATCACAGATACGCAGTATTTT
TRBD1	TRBV7-2	NA	TRBJ1-6	CASSLGTGTNSPLHF	TGTGCCAGCAGCTTAGGGACAGGGACCAATTCACCCCTCCACTTT
NA	TRBV2	NA	TRBJ2-7	CASSRDTYEQYF	TGTGCCAGCAGCCGGGATACCTACGAGCAGTACTTC
TRBD2	TRBV5-1	NA	TRBJ2-1	CASSLGTSGSSEEQFF	TGCGCCAGCAGCTTGGGGACTAGCGGGAGTTCTGAGGAGCAGTTCTTC
TRBD2	TRBV10-2	NA	TRBJ2-7	CASSALAGGLGEQYF	TGCGCCAGTTCCGCATTAGCGGGAGGGCTGGGGGAGCAGTACTTC
NA	TRBV19	NA	TRBJ2-6	CASNYRDRGANVLTF	TGTGCCAGTAATTATCGGGACCGTGGGGCCAACGTCCTGACTTTC
NA	TRBV5-6	NA	TRBJ2-7	CASSLRTYEQYF	TGTGCCAGCAGCTTGCGGACCTACGAGCAGTACTTC
TRBD1	TRBV7-2	once	TRBJ2-1	CASSLTQGSYNEQFF	TGTGCCAGCAGCTTAACACAGGGGTCCTACAATGAGCAGTTCTTC
TRBD1	TRBV7-9	NA	TRBJ1-6	CASSSDGTGGKALHF	TGTGCCAGCAGCTCGGATGGGACAGGGGGGAAGGCCCTCCACTTT
NA	TRBV2	NA	TRBJ1-1	CASSANIRTEAFF	TGTGCCAGCAGTGCTAACATCCGTACTGAAGCTTTCTTT
NA	TRBV2	NA	TRBJ1-4	CASTEIGYNEKLFF	TGTGCCAGCACCGAAATTGGGTATAATGAAAAACTGTTTTTT
NA	TRBV11-3	NA	TRBJ2-1	CASSGGGGGSYNEQFF	TGTGCCAGCAGCGGGGGAGGAGGCGGGTCCTACAATGAGCAGTTCTTC
NA	TRBV2	NA	TRBJ1-3	CASSGGMSGNTIYF	TGTGCCAGCAGTGGGGGGATGTCTGGAAACACCATATATTTT
NA	TRBV5-1	NA	TRBJ2-2	CASSLSQGRTGELFF	TGCGCCAGCAGCTTATCCCAGGGGAGGACCGGGGAGCTGTTTTTT
NA	TRBV6-1	NA	TRBJ2-7	CASIETDSSYEQYF	TGTGCCAGCATCGAGACAGATAGCTCCTACGAGCAGTACTTC
TRBD2	TRBV2	NA	TRBJ2-6	CASSEGGIGGANVLTF	TGTGCCAGCAGTGAGGGAGGGATAGGCGGGGCCAACGTCCTGACTTTC
NA	TRBV9	NA	TRBJ2-7	CASSPPVSYEQYF	TGTGCCAGCAGCCCCCCAGTCTCCTACGAGCAGTACTTC
TRBD1	TRBV5-5	once	TRBJ1-4	CASSLGTGTEKLFF	TGTGCCAGCAGCTTGGGGACAGGGACCGAAAAACTGTTTTTT
NA	TRBV19	NA	TRBJ1-1	CASSAKGGLRAFF	TGTGCCAGTAGTGCAAAGGGGGGATTACGGGCTTTCTTT
NA	TRBV18	NA	TRBJ1-3	CASSPDSRNTIYF	TGTGCCAGCTCACCAGACAGTAGAAACACCATATATTTT
NA	TRBV5-1	once	TRBJ2-7	CASSLLVPGGGYSYEQYF	TGCGCCAGCAGCTTGCTCGTGCCGGGCGGGGGCTACTCCTACGAGCAGTACTTC
TRBD1	TRBV11-2	NA	TRBJ1-1	CASSRQGGMNTEAFF	TGTGCCAGCAGCCGACAGGGGGGGATGAACACTGAAGCTTTCTTT
TRBD2	TRBV7-8	NA	TRBJ2-3	CASSLVLAGGPGHTDTQYF	TGTGCCAGCAGCTTAGTCCTAGCGGGGGGCCCCGGACACACAGATACGCAGTATTTT
NA	TRBV20-1	NA	TRBJ2-5	CSALRETQYF	TGCAGCGCTTTGAGGGAGACCCAGTACTTC
NA	TRBV19	NA	TRBJ2-5	CASSIVWTREQYF	TGTGCCAGTAGTATAGTATGGACCAGGGAGCAGTACTTC
NA	TRBV4-2	few	TRBJ1-2	CASSQVGIGYTF	TGTGCCAGCAGCCAAGTAGGGATAGGCTACACCTTC
NA	TRBV13	NA	TRBJ2-3	CASSTQADTQYF	TGTGCCAGCAGCACACAAGCAGATACGCAGTATTTT
TRBD1	TRBV13	NA	TRBJ2-7	CASSLERTGDYEQYF	TGTGCCAGCAGCTTAGAGCGGACAGGGGACTACGAGCAGTACTTC
NA	TRBV11-3	NA	TRBJ2-1	CASSPGSGSFNEQFF	TGTGCCAGCAGCCCAGGTTCCGGCTCATTCAATGAGCAGTTCTTC
TRBD2	TRBV5-1	NA	TRBJ2-1	CASSWTSGRSYNEQFF	TGCGCCAGCAGCTGGACTAGCGGGAGGTCCTACAATGAGCAGTTCTTC
NA	TRBV10-3	NA	TRBJ1-1	CAISESQDLNTEAFF	TGTGCCATCAGTGAGTCACAGGATTTGAACACTGAAGCTTTCTTT
NA	TRBV4-2	NA	TRBJ1-3	CASSQDPSSGGQLNSGNTIYF	TGTGCCAGCAGCCAAGATCCATCCTCAGGAGGACAGCTAAACTCTGGAAACACCATATATTTT
NA	TRBV9	NA	TRBJ2-5	CASSVGPGETQYF	TGTGCCAGCAGCGTAGGTCCAGGGGAGACCCAGTACTTC
NA	TRBV15	NA	TRBJ2-3	CATSRTGESTDTQYF	TGTGCCACCAGCAGGACGGGGGAGAGTACAGATACGCAGTATTTT
NA	TRBV7-9	NA	TRBJ1-1	CASSSLLMGGLGNTEAFF	TGTGCCAGCAGCTCGCTTTTGATGGGGGGGCTTGGGAACACTGAAGCTTTCTTT
NA	TRBV5-1	NA	TRBJ1-3	CASSEDGLGNTIYF	TGCGCCAGCAGCGAGGATGGGCTCGGAAACACCATATATTTT
TRBD1	TRBV7-2	NA	TRBJ2-5	CASNWDRQGTQYF	TGTGCCAGCAACTGGGACAGACAGGGGACCCAGTACTTC
TRBD1	TRBV4-2	NA	TRBJ2-4	CASSQDMGQGVLSRQYF	TGTGCCAGCAGCCAAGATATGGGACAGGGGGTCCTAAGTCGCCAGTACTTC
NA	TRBV9	NA	TRBJ2-1	CASSVEMGLNEQFF	TGTGCCAGCAGCGTAGAGATGGGCCTCAATGAGCAGTTCTTC
NA	TRBV29-1	once	TRBJ2-7	CSVERRQGDRQYF	TGCAGCGTTGAGCGGCGGCAGGGTGATCGACAGTACTTC
NA	TRBV7-2	NA	TRBJ1-1	CASSIPLTGMNTEAFF	TGTGCCAGCAGCATCCCACTGACAGGCATGAACACTGAAGCTTTCTTT
NA	TRBV6-6	NA	TRBJ1-5	CASSYSGAQPQHF	TGTGCCAGCAGTTACTCTGGGGCACAGCCCCAGCATTTT
TRBD2	TRBV6-5	NA	TRBJ2-7	CASKRGGSYEQYF	TGTGCCAGCAAGCGGGGGGGCTCCTACGAGCAGTACTTC
NA	TRBV2	NA	TRBJ1-4	CASRDSTNEKLFF	TGTGCCAGCAGGGACAGCACTAATGAAAAACTGTTTTTT
NA	TRBV6-1	NA	TRBJ2-7	CASRATPASYEQYF	TGTGCCAGCAGAGCGACTCCCGCCTCCTACGAGCAGTACTTC
TRBD1	TRBV18	NA	TRBJ1-1	CASSQSTTGAGTEAFF	TGTGCCAGCTCACAATCCACGACAGGGGCGGGCACTGAAGCTTTCTTT
TRBD2	TRBV13	NA	TRBJ2-1	CASRWRGGPLEQFF	TGTGCCAGCAGATGGCGGGGGGGGCCTCTTGAGCAGTTCTTC
NA	TRBV19	NA	TRBJ2-1	CASRGSYEQFF	TGTGCCAGTAGGGGGTCCTATGAGCAGTTCTTC
NA	TRBV27	few	TRBJ1-1	CASRSLGNTEAFF	TGTGCCAGCAGGTCCCTGGGAAACACTGAAGCTTTCTTT
TRBD1	TRBV29-1	NA	TRBJ2-3	CSGVTGGSDTQYF	TGCAGCGGCGTGACAGGGGGATCGGATACGCAGTATTTT
NA	TRBV11-2	NA	TRBJ2-3	CASSSRHPTDTQYF	TGTGCCAGCAGCTCTCGACACCCCACAGATACGCAGTATTTT
TRBD1	TRBV15	NA	TRBJ2-7	CATSSRQGAYEQYF	TGTGCCACCAGCAGCAGACAGGGCGCCTACGAGCAGTACTTC
NA	TRBV5-1	NA	TRBJ2-5	CASSPGGSGQETQYF	TGCGCCAGCAGCCCAGGGGGGAGCGGCCAAGAGACCCAGTACTTC